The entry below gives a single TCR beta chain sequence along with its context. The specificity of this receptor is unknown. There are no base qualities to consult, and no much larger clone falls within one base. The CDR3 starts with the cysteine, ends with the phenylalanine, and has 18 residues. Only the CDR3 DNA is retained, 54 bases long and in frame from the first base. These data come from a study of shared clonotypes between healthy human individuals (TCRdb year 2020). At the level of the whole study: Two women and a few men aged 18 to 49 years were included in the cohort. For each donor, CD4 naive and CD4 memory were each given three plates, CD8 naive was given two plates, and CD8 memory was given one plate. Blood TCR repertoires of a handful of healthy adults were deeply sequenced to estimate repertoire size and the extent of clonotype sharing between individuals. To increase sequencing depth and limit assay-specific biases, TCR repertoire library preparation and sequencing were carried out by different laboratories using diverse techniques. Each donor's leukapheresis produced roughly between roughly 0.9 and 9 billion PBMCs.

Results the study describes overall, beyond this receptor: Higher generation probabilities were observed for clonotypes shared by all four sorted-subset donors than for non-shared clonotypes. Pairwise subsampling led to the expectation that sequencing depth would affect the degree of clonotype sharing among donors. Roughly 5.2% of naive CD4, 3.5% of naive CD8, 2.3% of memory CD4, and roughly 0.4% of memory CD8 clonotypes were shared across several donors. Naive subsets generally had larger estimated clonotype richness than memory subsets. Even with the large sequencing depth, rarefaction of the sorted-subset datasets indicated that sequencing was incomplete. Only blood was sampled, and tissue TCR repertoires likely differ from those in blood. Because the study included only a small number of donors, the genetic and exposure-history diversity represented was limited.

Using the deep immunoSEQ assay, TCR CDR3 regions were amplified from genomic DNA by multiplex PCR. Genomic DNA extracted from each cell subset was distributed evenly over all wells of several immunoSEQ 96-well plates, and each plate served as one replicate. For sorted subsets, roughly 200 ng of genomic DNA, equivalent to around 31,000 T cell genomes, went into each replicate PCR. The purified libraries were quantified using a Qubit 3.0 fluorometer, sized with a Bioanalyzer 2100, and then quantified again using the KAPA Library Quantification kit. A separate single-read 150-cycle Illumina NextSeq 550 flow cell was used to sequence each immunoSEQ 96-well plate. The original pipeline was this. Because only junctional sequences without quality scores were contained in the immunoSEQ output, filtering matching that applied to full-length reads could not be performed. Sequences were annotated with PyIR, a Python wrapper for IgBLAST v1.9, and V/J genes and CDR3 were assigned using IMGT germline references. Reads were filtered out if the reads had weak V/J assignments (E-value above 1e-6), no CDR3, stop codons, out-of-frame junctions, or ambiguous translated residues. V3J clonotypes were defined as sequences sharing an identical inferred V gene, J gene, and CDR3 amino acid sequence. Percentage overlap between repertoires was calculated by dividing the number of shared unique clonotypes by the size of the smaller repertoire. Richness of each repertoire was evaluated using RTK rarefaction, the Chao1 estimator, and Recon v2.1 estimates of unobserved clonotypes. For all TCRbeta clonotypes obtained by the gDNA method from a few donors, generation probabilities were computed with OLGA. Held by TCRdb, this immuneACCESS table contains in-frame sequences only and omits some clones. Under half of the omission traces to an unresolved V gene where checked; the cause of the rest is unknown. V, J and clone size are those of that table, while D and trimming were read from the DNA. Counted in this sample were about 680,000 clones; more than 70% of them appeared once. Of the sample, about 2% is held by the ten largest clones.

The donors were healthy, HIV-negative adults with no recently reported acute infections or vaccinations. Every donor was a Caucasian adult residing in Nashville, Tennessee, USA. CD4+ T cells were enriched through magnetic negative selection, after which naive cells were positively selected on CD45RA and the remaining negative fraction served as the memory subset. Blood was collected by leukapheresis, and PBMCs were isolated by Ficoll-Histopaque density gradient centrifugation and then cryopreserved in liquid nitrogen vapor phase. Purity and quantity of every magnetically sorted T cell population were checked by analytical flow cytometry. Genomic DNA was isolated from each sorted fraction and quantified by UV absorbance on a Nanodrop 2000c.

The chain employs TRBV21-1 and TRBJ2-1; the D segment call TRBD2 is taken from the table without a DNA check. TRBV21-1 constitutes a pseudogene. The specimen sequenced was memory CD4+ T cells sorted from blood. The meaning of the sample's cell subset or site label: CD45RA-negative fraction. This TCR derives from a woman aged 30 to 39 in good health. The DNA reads TGTGCCAGCAGCAAAGCGGGTACTAGCGGGAGCTCCTACAATGGGCAGTTCTTC. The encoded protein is CASSKAGTSGSSYNGQFF.